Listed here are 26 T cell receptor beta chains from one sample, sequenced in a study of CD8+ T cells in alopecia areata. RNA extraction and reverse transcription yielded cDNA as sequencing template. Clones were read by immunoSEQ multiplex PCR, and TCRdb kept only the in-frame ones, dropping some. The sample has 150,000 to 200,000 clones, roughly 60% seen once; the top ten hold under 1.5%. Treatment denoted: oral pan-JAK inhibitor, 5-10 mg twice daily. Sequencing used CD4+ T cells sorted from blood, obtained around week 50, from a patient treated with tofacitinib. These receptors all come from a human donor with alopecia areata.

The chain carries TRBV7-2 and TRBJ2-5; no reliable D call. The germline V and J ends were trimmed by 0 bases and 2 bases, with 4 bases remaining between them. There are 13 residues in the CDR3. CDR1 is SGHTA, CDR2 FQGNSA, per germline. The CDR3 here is CASSLARQETQYF. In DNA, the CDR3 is TGTGCCAGCAGCTTAGCCAGGCAAGAGACCCAGTACTTC. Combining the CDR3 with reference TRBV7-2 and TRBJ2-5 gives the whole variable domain GAGVSQSPSNKVTEKGKDVELRCDPISGHTALYWYRQSLGQGLEFLIYFQGNSAPDKSGLPSDRFSAERTGGSVSTLTIQRTQQEDSAVYLCASSLARQETQYFGPGTRLLVL.

Here the CDR3 DNA reads TGTGCCAGCAGCGTAGGCAGGGATGACGGCTACACCTTC. The encoded protein is CASSVGRDDGYTF. The chain recombines TRBV9 with TRBJ1-2, with TRBD1 as a possible D gene (5 bases). This CDR3 is built from 13 residues. V was trimmed by 0 bases and J by 8 bases, leaving 11 bases between them. Looked up from germline, CDR1 is SGDLS and CDR2 is YYNGEE.

The CDR3 nucleotides read TGTGCCAGCAGAGCGGACAGGCCTTATGGCTACACCTTC. It translates to CASRADRPYGYTF. V usage is TRBV2 and J usage is TRBJ1-2; 7 bases line up with TRBD1. The CDR3 loop spans 13 amino acids. The V segment lost 6 bases and the J segment 5 bases; nucleotides outside the gene matches: 6. Germline CDR1 SNHLY, CDR2 FYNNEI.

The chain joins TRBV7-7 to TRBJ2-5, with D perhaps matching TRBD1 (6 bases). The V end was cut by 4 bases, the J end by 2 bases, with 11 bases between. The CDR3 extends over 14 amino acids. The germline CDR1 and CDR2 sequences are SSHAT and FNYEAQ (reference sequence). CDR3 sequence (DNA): TGTGCCAGCAGCTCTCCAGGACAGCAAGAGACCCAGTACTTC. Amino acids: CASSSPGQQETQYF.

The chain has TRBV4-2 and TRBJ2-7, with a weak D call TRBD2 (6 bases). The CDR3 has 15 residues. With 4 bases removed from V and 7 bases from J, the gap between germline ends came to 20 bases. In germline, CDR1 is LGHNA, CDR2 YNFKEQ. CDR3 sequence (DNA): TGTGCCAGCAGCCTCGATCAGGGACTGATGGGGGAGCAGTACTTC. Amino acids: CASSLDQGLMGEQYF.

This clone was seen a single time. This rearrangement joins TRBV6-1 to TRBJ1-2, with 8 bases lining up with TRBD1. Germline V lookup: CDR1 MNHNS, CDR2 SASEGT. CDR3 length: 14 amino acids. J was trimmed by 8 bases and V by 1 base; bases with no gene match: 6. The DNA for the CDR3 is TGTGCCAGCAGTGAAGTAGCAGGGGGCGACGGCTACACCTTC. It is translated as CASSEVAGGDGYTF.

The CDR3 DNA sequence: TGCAGCGCCGTAGACCGTAGCACAGATACGCAGTATTTT. This translates into CSAVDRSTDTQYF. The rearrangement uses TRBV29-1 and TRBJ2-3, with D uncertain. The CDR3 has 13 amino acids. CDR1 and CDR2 (germline): SQVTM, ANQGSEA. V lost 7 bases and J 0 bases, leaving 11 bases between the germline ends.

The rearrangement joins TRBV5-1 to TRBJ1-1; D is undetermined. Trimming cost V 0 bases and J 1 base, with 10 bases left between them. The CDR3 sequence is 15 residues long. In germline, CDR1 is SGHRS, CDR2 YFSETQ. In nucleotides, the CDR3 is TGCGCCAGCAGCTTGGGACGCCAGAAGAACACTGAAGCTTTCTTT. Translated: CASSLGRQKNTEAFF.

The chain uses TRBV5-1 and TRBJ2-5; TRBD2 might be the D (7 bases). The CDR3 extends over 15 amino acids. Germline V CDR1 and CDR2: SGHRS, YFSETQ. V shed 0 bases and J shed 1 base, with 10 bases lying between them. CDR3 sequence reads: CASSLAGGSQETQYF. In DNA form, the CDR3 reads TGCGCCAGCAGCTTGGCGGGGGGCTCCCAAGAGACCCAGTACTTC. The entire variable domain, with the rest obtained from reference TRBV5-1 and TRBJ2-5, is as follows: KAGVTQTPRYLIKTRGQQVTLSCSPISGHRSVSWYQQTPGQGLQFLFEYFSETQRNKGNFPGRFSGRQFSNSRSEMNVSTLELGDSALYLCASSLAGGSQETQYFGPGTRLLVL.

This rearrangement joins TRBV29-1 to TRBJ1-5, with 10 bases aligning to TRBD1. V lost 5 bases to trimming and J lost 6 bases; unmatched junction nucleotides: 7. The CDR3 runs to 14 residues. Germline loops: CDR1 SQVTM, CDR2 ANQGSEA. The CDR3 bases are TGCAGCGTTCGGGACAGGGGCTTTGGTCAGCCCCAGCATTTT. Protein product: CSVRDRGFGQPQHF.

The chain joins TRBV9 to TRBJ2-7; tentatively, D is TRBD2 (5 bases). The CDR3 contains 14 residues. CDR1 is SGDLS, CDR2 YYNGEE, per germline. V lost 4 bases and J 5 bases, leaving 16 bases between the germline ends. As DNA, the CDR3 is TGTGCCAGCAGCCTATCCGGACGGGGTAACGAGCAGTACTTC. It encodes CASSLSGRGNEQYF.

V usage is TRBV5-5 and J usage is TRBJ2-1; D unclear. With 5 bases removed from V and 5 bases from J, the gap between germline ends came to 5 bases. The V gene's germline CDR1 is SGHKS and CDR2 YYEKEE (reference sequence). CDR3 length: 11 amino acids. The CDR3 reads CASSSHNEQFF. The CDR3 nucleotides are TGTGCCAGCAGTTCCCACAATGAGCAGTTCTTC.

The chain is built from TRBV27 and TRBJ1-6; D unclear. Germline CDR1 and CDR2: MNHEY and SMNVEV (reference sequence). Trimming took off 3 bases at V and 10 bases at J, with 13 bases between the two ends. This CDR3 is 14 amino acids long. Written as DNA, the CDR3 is TGTGCCAGCAGTTTTGTGGCCCCGGGGTCACCCCTCCACTTT. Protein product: CASSFVAPGSPLHF.

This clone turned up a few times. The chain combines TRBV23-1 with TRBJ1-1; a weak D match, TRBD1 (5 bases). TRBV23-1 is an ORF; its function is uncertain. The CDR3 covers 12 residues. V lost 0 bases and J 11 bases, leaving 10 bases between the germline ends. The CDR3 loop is CASSQSAGGAFF. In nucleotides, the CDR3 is TGCGCCAGCAGTCAATCGGCCGGGGGGGCTTTCTTT.

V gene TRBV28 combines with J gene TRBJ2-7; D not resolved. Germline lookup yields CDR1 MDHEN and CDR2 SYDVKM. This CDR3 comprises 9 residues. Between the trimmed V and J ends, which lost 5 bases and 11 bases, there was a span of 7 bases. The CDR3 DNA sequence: TGTGCCAGCAGTCCGGGCGAGTACTTC. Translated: CASSPGEYF.

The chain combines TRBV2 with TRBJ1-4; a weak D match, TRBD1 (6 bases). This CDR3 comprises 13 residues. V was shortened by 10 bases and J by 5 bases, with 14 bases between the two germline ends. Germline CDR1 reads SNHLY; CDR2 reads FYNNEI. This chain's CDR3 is CATSGRGNEKLFF. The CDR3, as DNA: TGTGCCACCTCGGGCAGGGGAAATGAAAAACTGTTTTTT.

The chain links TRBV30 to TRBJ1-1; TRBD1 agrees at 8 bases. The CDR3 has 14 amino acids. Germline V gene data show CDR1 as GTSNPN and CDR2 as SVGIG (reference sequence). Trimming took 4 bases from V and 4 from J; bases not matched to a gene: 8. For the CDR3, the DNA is TGTGCCTGGACCCGACAGGGGACGGCCACTGAAGCTTTCTTT. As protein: CAWTRQGTATEAFF. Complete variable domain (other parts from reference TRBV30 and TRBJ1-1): SQTIHQWPATLVQPVGSPLSLECTVEGTSNPNLYWYRQAAGRGLQLLFYSVGIGQISSEVPQNLSASRPQDRQFILSSKKLLLSDSGFYLCAWTRQGTATEAFFGQGTRLTVV.

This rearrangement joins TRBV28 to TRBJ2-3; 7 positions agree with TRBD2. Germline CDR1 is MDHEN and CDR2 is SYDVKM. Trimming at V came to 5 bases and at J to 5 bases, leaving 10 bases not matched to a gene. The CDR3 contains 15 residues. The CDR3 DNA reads TGTGCCAGCAGTCCCCAGAGCGGGGTGGGAGATACGCAGTATTTT. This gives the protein CASSPQSGVGDTQYF.

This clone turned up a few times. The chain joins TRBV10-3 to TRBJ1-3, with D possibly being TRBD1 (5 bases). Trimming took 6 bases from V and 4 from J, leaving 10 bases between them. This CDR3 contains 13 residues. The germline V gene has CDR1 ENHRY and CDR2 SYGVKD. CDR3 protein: CAIRGTAGNTIYF. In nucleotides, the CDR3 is TGTGCCATCAGGGGGACCGCCGGAAACACCATATATTTT.

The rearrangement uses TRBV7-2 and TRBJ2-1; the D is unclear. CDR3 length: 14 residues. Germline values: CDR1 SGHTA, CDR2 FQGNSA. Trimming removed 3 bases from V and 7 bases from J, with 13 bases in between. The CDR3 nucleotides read TGTGCCAGCAGCTTGGTTCACAGTGGAAATGAGCAGTTCTTC. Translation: CASSLVHSGNEQFF. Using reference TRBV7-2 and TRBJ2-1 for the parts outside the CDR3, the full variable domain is GAGVSQSPSNKVTEKGKDVELRCDPISGHTALYWYRQSLGQGLEFLIYFQGNSAPDKSGLPSDRFSAERTGGSVSTLTIQRTQQEDSAVYLCASSLVHSGNEQFFGPGTRLTVL.

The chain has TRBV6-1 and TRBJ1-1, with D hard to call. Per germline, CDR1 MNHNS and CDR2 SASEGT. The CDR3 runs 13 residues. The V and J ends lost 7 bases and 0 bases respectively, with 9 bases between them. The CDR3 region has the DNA TGTGCCAGCAAGCGAGGGCTGAACACTGAAGCTTTCTTT. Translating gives CASKRGLNTEAFF.

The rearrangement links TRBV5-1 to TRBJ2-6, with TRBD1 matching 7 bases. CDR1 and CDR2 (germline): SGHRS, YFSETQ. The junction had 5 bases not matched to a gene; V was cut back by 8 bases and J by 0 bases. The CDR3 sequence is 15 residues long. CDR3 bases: TGCGCCAGTGGGACAGCATTCTCTGGGGCCAACGTCCTGACTTTC. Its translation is CASGTAFSGANVLTF.

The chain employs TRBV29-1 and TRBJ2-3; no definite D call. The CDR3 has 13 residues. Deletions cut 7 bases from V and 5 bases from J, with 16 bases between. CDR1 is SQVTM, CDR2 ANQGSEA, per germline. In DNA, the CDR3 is TGCAGCGGAGGCGACCCGGGCTTAGATACGCAGTATTTT. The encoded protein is CSGGDPGLDTQYF.

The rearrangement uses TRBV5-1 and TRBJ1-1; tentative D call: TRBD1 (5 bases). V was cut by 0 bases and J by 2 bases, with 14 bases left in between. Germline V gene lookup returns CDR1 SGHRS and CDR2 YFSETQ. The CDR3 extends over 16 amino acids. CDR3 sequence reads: CASSLDRKDPNTEAFF. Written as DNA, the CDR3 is TGCGCCAGCAGCTTGGACAGGAAAGATCCTAACACTGAAGCTTTCTTT.

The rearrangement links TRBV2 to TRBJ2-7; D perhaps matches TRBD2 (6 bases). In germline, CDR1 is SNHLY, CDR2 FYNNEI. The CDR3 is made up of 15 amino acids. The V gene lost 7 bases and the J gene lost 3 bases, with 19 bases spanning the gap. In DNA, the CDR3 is TGTGCCAGCACTCGTTCGGGAGCGGTGAACTACGAGCAGTACTTC. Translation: CASTRSGAVNYEQYF.

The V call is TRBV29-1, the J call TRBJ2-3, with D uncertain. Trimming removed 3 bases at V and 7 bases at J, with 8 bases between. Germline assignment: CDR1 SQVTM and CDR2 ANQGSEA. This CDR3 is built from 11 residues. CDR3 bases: TGCAGCGTTGACATCTCCAATACGCAGTATTTT. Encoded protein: CSVDISNTQYF.